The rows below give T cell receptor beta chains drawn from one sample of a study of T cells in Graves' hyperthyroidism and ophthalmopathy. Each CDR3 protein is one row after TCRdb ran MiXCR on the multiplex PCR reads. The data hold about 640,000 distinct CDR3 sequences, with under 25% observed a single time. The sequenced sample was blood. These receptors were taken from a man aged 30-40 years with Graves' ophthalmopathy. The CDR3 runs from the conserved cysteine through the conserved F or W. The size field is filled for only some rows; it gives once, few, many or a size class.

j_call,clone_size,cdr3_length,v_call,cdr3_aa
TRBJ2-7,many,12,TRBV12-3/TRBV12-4,CASTGEIYEQYF
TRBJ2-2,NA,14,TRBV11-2,CASSLREGVGELFF
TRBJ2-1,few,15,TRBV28,CASSSGTLYYNEQFF
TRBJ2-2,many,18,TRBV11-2,CASSWPGQGGLNTGELFF
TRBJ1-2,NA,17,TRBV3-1,CASSQEIARVGDYGYTF
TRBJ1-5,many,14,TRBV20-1,CSASGTGGNQPQHF
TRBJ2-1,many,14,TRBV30,CAWDPVGPGNEQFF
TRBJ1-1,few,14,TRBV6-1,CASTRTGVVTEAFF
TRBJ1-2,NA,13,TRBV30,CAWSFTGDYGYTF
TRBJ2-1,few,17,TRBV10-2,CASSESRTGGGHHEQFF
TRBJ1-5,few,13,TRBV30,CAWSVGQGKPQHF
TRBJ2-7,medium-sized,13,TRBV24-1,CATSDLWGNEQYF
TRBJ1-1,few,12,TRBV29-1,CSATSQGTEAFF
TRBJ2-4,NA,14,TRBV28,CASTLSVAKNIQYF
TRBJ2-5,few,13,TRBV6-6,CASSYSVGETQYF
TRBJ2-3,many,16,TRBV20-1,CSARDPQWESTDTQYF
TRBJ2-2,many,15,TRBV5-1,CASSFSTWNTGELFF
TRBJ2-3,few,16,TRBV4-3,CASSQDGQEITDTQYF
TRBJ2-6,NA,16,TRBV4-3,CASSQEMRAGANVLTF
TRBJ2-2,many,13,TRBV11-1,CASSHRETGELFF
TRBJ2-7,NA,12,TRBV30,CAWSVQMPEQYF
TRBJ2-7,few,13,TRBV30,CACTGTGLYEQYF
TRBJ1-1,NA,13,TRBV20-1,CSASGQGVSEAFF